This T cell receptor (beta chain) was sequenced for a study of CD8 T cells in Susac syndrome. CDR3 length: 14 residues. The junction had 7 bases not matched to a gene; V was cut back by 4 bases and J by 4 bases. The germline CDR1 and CDR2 sequences are PRHDT and FYEKMQ (reference sequence). An amount of RNA that ranged from roughly 0.45 to 1 ug was reverse transcribed with random hexamers. TCRdb recomputed calls from the immunoSEQ multiplex PCR reads with MiXCR, one row per CDR3 protein. In the table there are 150,000 or so distinct CDR3 sequences, more than 90% of which are singletons. TEMRA cells were enriched by FACS, while CD8+ and CD4+ T cells were obtained through a negative isolation that was performed magnetically.

Specimen: CD4+ T cells from PBMCs. The clonotype was recovered from a human donor in good health. This chain uses TRBV13 with TRBJ2-7, with 7 nucleotides matching TRBD1. CDR3 region: CASSWRGGLYEQYF. For the CDR3, the DNA is TGTGCCAGCAGCTGGAGAGGGGGCCTTTACGAGCAGTACTTC.